This T cell receptor (beta chain) was retrieved from a study of shared clonotypes between healthy human individuals. Naive CD8 cells, CD45RO-negative and positively selected for CCR7, excluded terminally differentiated effector memory CD45RA+ cells. TCRdb keeps only in-frame clones here, not all; method: immunoSEQ multiplex PCR. The sample comprises millions of clones, roughly 91% of which are singletons, and around 1.7% rests with the top ten. This CDR3 has 15 residues. Trimming stripped 4 bases from V and 4 bases from J, with 18 bases between. Germline CDR1 is SGHRS and CDR2 is YFSETQ. The chain is built from TRBV5-1 and TRBJ2-7, with D unresolved. Material: naive CD8+ T cells from PBMCs. The sequence was obtained from a man aged 18 to 30 in good health. Some clones in this sample may be carry-over from other donors' samples. CDR3 in amino acids: CASSPSAEFPYEQYF. CDR3 sequence (DNA): TGCGCCAGCAGCCCATCGGCGGAATTCCCTTACGAGCAGTACTTC.